These 18 T cell receptor beta chains were all obtained from the same sample, sequenced in a study of response to subunit inactivated influenza vaccine. TCRdb itself ran the RT-PCR reads through MiXCR, one entry per CDR3 protein. The profile shows 450,000 to 700,000 distinct CDR3 sequences, 14% of them singletons. The sequenced sample was PBMCs from blood, obtained 11 to 12 days after vaccination. The source of these receptors is a man between 50 and 59 years old who received an inactivated influenza vaccine.

This chain links TRBV7-9 with TRBJ2-5, with no clear D. The CDR3 is made up of 14 amino acids. Germline CDR1 SEHNR, CDR2 FQNEAQ (reference sequence). Trimming pared 0 bases from V and 4 bases from J, leaving 9 bases between. This chain's CDR3 is CASSLAGNLETQYF. The CDR3 nucleotides are TGTGCCAGCAGCTTAGCGGGAAACCTAGAGACCCAGTACTTC.

This clonotype occurred a few times. The CDR3 DNA reads as TGTGCCACCAGCTTACAGCGGAGTACCGGGGAGCTGTTTTTT. Translation gives CATSLQRSTGELFF. This chain uses TRBV15 with TRBJ2-2; D perhaps matches TRBD2 (5 bases). The germline CDR1 and CDR2 sequences are LNHNV and YYDKDF (reference sequence). This CDR3 spans 14 amino acids. V was shortened by 5 bases and J by 5 bases, with 12 bases between the two germline ends.

This clonotype was seen once. The chain carries TRBV20-1 and TRBJ1-2; D is ambiguous. Germline-derived CDR1 and CDR2 are DFQATT and SNEGSKA (reference sequence). V lost 5 bases, J lost 3 bases, and 22 bases lay in between. CDR3 length equals 16 residues. Here the CDR3 DNA reads TGCAGTGCTTACGACCCCGGAGGACCGCGGGACTATGGCTACACCTTC. Protein product: CSAYDPGGPRDYGYTF.

This clonotype was seen a handful of times. This chain links TRBV7-9 with TRBJ2-7; D not resolved. V lost 4 bases, J lost 2 bases, and 18 bases lay in between. This CDR3 is built from 16 residues. Germline V gene lookup returns CDR1 SEHNR and CDR2 FQNEAQ (reference sequence). The DNA for the CDR3 is TGTGCCAGCAGCTCCGATTATCGCCCCGATCCCTACGAGCAGTACTTC. Its protein is CASSSDYRPDPYEQYF. The full variable domain, rest sourced from reference TRBV7-9 and TRBJ2-7, is DTGVSQNPRHKITKRGQNVTFRCDPISEHNRLYWYRQTLGQGPEFLTYFQNEAQLEKSRLLSDRFSAERPKGSFSTLEIQRTEQGDSAMYLCASSSDYRPDPYEQYFGPGTRLTVT.

This clonotype was counted between two and nine times. The J gene is TRBJ2-2, the V gene TRBV10-3; no clear D gene. CDR1 ENHRY and CDR2 SYGVKD come from the germline V gene. The CDR3 extends over 16 amino acids. Trimming pared 2 bases from V and 5 bases from J, leaving 15 bases between. CDR3 sequence reads: CAISELGIGLTGELFF. CDR3 nucleotide sequence: TGTGCCATCAGTGAGCTAGGGATAGGATTGACCGGGGAGCTGTTTTTT.

The chain has TRBV11-2 and TRBJ2-1, with 14 bases lining up with TRBD2. The germline gives CDR1 SGHAT, CDR2 FQNNGV. The CDR3 length is 20 residues. Trimming took 4 bases from V and 9 from J; bases not matched to a gene: 20. In DNA, the CDR3 is TGTGCCAGCAGCTCACCGGATACCACTCTGACTAGCGGGAGGGTAGGTGAGCAGTTCTTC. This gives the protein CASSSPDTTLTSGRVGEQFF.

The CDR3 here is CASSQVRAEAFF. The CDR3 DNA is TGTGCCAGCAGCCAAGTCCGTGCTGAAGCTTTCTTT. This rearrangement joins TRBV3-1 to TRBJ1-1; no reliable D call. The CDR3 is 12 amino acids. From germline, CDR1 is LGHDT and CDR2 YNNKEL (reference sequence). The germline V and J ends were trimmed by 1 base and 6 bases, with 6 bases remaining between them.

The chain links TRBV9 to TRBJ2-5, with TRBD2 matching 13 bases. Germline assignment: CDR1 SGDLS and CDR2 YYNGEE. The CDR3 runs 16 residues. J gave up 2 bases and V 4 bases, and 5 bases lay outside the gene matches. The CDR3 bases are TGTGCCAGCAGCCCACGGGGACTAGCGGGACAAGAGACCCAGTACTTC. This gives the protein CASSPRGLAGQETQYF.

This clonotype showed up just once. The chain recombines TRBV4-2 with TRBJ2-7, with D hard to call. CDR3 size: 14 residues. V dropped 10 bases and J dropped 3 bases, with 19 bases sitting between them. CDR1 and CDR2 (germline): LGHNA, YNFKEQ. CDR3 sequence reads: CAIGPGLLCYEQYF. CDR3 in DNA: TGTGCCATCGGCCCCGGGCTCCTCTGCTACGAGCAGTACTTC.

CDR3 nucleotides: TGTGCCAGCAGCGCCCGGGACGGAAACAATGAGCAGTTCTTC. This codes for CASSARDGNNEQFF. The genes are TRBV3-1 and TRBJ2-1; D is possibly TRBD1 or TRBD2 (5 bases each). This CDR3 has 14 amino acids. Germline V lookup: CDR1 LGHDT, CDR2 YNNKEL (reference sequence). V was cut by 5 bases and J by 5 bases, with 13 bases left in between.

This clonotype appeared a few times. This chain links TRBV5-1 with TRBJ1-2; D is unresolved. The CDR3 is made up of 13 amino acids. CDR1 SGHRS and CDR2 YFSETQ come from the germline V gene. With 5 bases removed from V and 5 bases from J, the gap between germline ends came to 13 bases. CDR3 sequence: CASSFDGRYGYTF. CDR3 DNA: TGCGCCAGCAGTTTTGATGGGAGATATGGCTACACCTTC.

This clonotype was seen repeatedly, ten times or more. The chain uses TRBV10-3 and TRBJ1-1, with no clear D. V dropped 7 bases and J dropped 0 bases, with 9 bases sitting between them. The CDR3 length is 13 residues. Per germline, CDR1 ENHRY and CDR2 SYGVKD. The CDR3 protein is CAINRVMNTEAFF. The CDR3 DNA follows: TGTGCCATCAACCGCGTAATGAACACTGAAGCTTTCTTT.

The chain couples TRBV24-1 to TRBJ2-5, with 8 bases identical to TRBD1. The CDR3 is 14 amino acids. Germline V CDR1 and CDR2: KGHDR, SFDVKD. V was clipped by 5 bases and J by 5 bases; unmatched bases: 6. In nucleotides, the CDR3 is TGTGCCACCAGTGGGGGCAGGGGGCAGGAGACCCAGTACTTC. Translating it yields CATSGGRGQETQYF.

The J gene is TRBJ1-3, the V gene TRBV7-2; D gene ambiguous. The V and J ends lost 4 bases and 4 bases respectively, with 14 bases between them. The CDR3 length is 15 residues. Germline assignment: CDR1 SGHTA and CDR2 FQGNSA. The chain's CDR3 is CASSSRALDGNTIYF. The CDR3 nucleotides read TGTGCCAGCAGCTCCCGGGCTCTTGACGGAAACACCATATATTTT.

The CDR3 DNA sequence: TGTGCCAGCAGCGCCGGACTAGCGGGGGGTTTGAATACGCAGTATTTT. It is translated as CASSAGLAGGLNTQYF. The rearrangement links TRBV5-5 to TRBJ2-3, with TRBD2 matching over 14 bases. This CDR3 has 16 residues. Germline trimming cut 4 bases from V and 7 bases from J; bases unmatched to any gene: 8. Germline CDR1 reads SGHKS; CDR2 reads YYEKEE (reference sequence). The whole variable domain, remainder taken from reference TRBV5-5 and TRBJ2-3, is DAGVTQSPTHLIKTRGQQVTLRCSPISGHKSVSWYQQVLGQGPQFIFQYYEKEERGRGNFPDRFSARQFPNYSSELNVNALLLGDSALYLCASSAGLAGGLNTQYFGPGTRLTVL.

This clonotype was recorded many times. The chain employs TRBV29-1 and TRBJ2-1; 7 positions match TRBD2. V was pared by 4 bases and J by 3 bases, with 3 bases of the junction left unmatched. Germline CDR1 reads SQVTM; CDR2 reads ANQGSEA. This CDR3 is built from 13 residues. The CDR3 region has the DNA TGCAGCGTTGGGGGGGGATTCTACAATGAGCAGTTCTTC. This translates into CSVGGGFYNEQFF.

The chain has TRBV3-1 and TRBJ1-5, with 8 bases identical to TRBD1. The germline CDR1 and CDR2 sequences are LGHDT and YNNKEL (reference sequence). This CDR3 has 15 residues. J was trimmed by 4 bases and V by 1 base; bases with no gene match: 3. CDR3 in amino acids: CASSQGNRGNQPQHF. The CDR3, as DNA: TGTGCCAGCAGCCAAGGAAACAGGGGGAATCAGCCCCAGCATTTT.

This clonotype was detected a few times. J is TRBJ1-2 and V is TRBV11-2; no firm D call. The CDR3 is made up of 13 amino acids. With 6 bases removed from V and 7 bases from J, the gap between germline ends came to 15 bases. Germline V gene lookup returns CDR1 SGHAT and CDR2 FQNNGV. CDR3 in amino acids: CASSYDRRVGYTF. CDR3 nucleotide sequence: TGTGCCAGCAGTTATGACCGGCGGGTTGGCTACACCTTC.